These 13 T cell receptor beta chains were sequenced from one sample in a study of cytomegalovirus exposure and HLA in healthy donors. The PCR employed 60 Vbeta primers together with 13 Jbeta primers. The repertoire was sequenced with immunoSEQ multiplex PCR; TCRdb's copy has only in-frame clones and lacks some. The sample lists roughly 130,000 clones; about 74% were seen once. Source material: PBMCs. Receptor source: a woman aged 45 to 65 in good health and CMV-seropositive.

V is TRBV18 and J is TRBJ2-7, with D possibly matching TRBD2 (7 bases). V lost 6 bases and J 0 bases, leaving 18 bases between the germline ends. Germline V lookup: CDR1 KGHSH, CDR2 LQKENI. This CDR3 is built from 16 residues. The CDR3 sequence is CASSPTRGASSYEQYF. For the CDR3, the DNA is TGTGCCAGCTCCCCCACTCGGGGGGCATCCTCCTACGAGCAGTACTTC.

The gene calls are TRBV2 and TRBJ2-1, with 8 bases that match TRBD1. The trim removed 3 bases at V and 9 bases at J, leaving 4 bases unmatched. The CDR3 extends over 13 amino acids. CDR1 and CDR2 from the germline V gene are SNHLY and FYNNEI. Here the CDR3 reads CASSDQGAGEQFF. CDR3 sequence (DNA): TGTGCCAGCAGTGATCAGGGGGCGGGTGAGCAGTTCTTC.

The chain recombines TRBV19 with TRBJ2-1, with D possibly matching TRBD1 (6 bases). This CDR3 has 14 residues. Deletions cut 5 bases from V and 3 bases from J, with 11 bases between. Per the germline V gene, CDR1 is LNHDA and CDR2 is SQIVND (reference sequence). The CDR3 nucleotides read TGTGCCAGTAGTGTACAGGGTCTCTACAATGAGCAGTTCTTC. Translated: CASSVQGLYNEQFF.

The gene calls are TRBV7-8 and TRBJ1-5; D ambiguous. Deletions cut 1 base from V and 7 bases from J, with 5 bases between. The CDR3 extends over 12 amino acids. Germline V CDR1 and CDR2: SGHVS, FQNEAQ. The CDR3 loop reads CASSLVSQPQHF. The CDR3 DNA sequence: TGTGCCAGCAGCTTAGTATCCCAGCCCCAGCATTTT.

This chain joins TRBV19 and TRBJ2-7; possibly TRBD1 for D (6 bases). Germline V gene sequence: CDR1 LNHDA, CDR2 SQIVND (reference sequence). The CDR3 contains 16 residues. Trimming cost V 0 bases and J 5 bases, with 17 bases left between them. CDR3 in DNA: TGTGCCAGTAGTATAGATCGGAGGCAGGGGCCCAACGAGCAGTACTTC. This gives the protein CASSIDRRQGPNEQYF.

This chain joins TRBV6-6 and TRBJ2-7, with 8 bases aligning to TRBD2. Trimming cost V 4 bases and J 6 bases; bases outside gene matches: 11. This CDR3 contains 15 residues. Germline V gene sequence: CDR1 MNHNY, CDR2 SVGAGI (reference sequence). This chain's CDR3 is CASSLPRGGRSEQYF. CDR3 DNA sequence: TGTGCCAGCAGTTTGCCTCGGGGGGGCCGTAGCGAGCAGTACTTC.

This chain links TRBV27 with TRBJ2-2; 8 bases are shared with TRBD1. The CDR3 is 16 residues long. Trimming at V came to 5 bases and at J to 5 bases, leaving 10 bases not matched to a gene. Germline loops: CDR1 MNHEY, CDR2 SMNVEV (reference sequence). The CDR3 sequence: CASSRLRDRGTGELFF. CDR3 bases: TGTGCCAGCAGTCGCCTCCGAGACAGGGGAACCGGGGAGCTGTTTTTT.

V and J are TRBV2 and TRBJ1-1; D might be TRBD1 (5 bases). The V gene lost 11 bases and the J gene lost 2 bases, with 15 bases spanning the gap. The germline gives CDR1 SNHLY, CDR2 FYNNEI. The CDR3 extends over 13 amino acids. This chain's CDR3 is CAGAGDRNTEAFF. The CDR3 DNA reads TGTGCCGGGGCTGGGGATAGAAACACTGAAGCTTTCTTT.

The rearrangement uses TRBV9 and TRBJ1-1, with TRBD1 matching over 9 bases. Germline V CDR1 and CDR2: SGDLS, YYNGEE. The CDR3 has 16 residues. Germline trimming cut 3 bases from V and 0 bases from J; bases unmatched to any gene: 6. Here the CDR3 reads CASSAGTGTLNTEAFF. CDR3 bases: TGTGCCAGCAGCGCTGGGACAGGGACCCTGAACACTGAAGCTTTCTTT.

The table lists this clone with a count of one. The chain carries TRBV2 and TRBJ1-6, with 11 bases matching TRBD1. The CDR3 covers 15 residues. Germline CDR1 and CDR2: SNHLY and FYNNEI. The trim removed 7 bases at V and 6 bases at J, leaving 5 bases unmatched. The CDR3 here is CASTGQGAGNSPLHF. CDR3 coding DNA: TGTGCCAGCACCGGACAGGGGGCTGGTAATTCACCCCTCCACTTT.

The J gene is TRBJ1-2, the V gene TRBV4-3, with no clear D. Germline lookup yields CDR1 LGHNA and CDR2 YSLEER. Trimming pared 2 bases from V and 4 bases from J, leaving 14 bases between. The CDR3 has 15 residues. In DNA, the CDR3 is TGCGCCAGCAGCCAATTTAGTTTTGATTCCTATGGCTACACCTTC. Its translation is CASSQFSFDSYGYTF.

This clone was counted between two and nine times. The rearrangement uses TRBV29-1 and TRBJ1-2; D not resolved. The V gene's germline CDR1 is SQVTM and CDR2 ANQGSEA. With 0 bases removed from V and 5 bases from J, the gap between germline ends came to 13 bases. This CDR3 has 14 residues. The CDR3 sequence: CSVEDRGGKYGYTF. CDR3 coding DNA: TGCAGCGTTGAAGATCGAGGCGGGAAGTATGGCTACACCTTC.

V and J are TRBV11-3 and TRBJ1-2; D gene unclear. CDR1 and CDR2 (germline): SGHNT, YENEEA. The CDR3 runs to 11 residues. Trimming removed 5 bases from V and 4 bases from J, with 5 bases in between. CDR3 bases: TGTGCCAGCAGCCGGGGCTATGGCTACACCTTC. Translated: CASSRGYGYTF.